This is a list of T cell receptor beta chains from one sample in a study of blood T cell repertoires in COVID-19. Generated by immunoSEQ multiplex PCR, the TCRdb table keeps only in-frame clones and is missing some. The sample has roughly 570,000 clones, roughly 91% seen once. The sequencing input was peripheral blood. The receptors here all came from a woman between 45 and 65 years old with COVID-19, enrolled during active disease. Both conserved end residues are part of each CDR3. A D gene is named only where the DNA matches it firmly. Only some rows state a clone size, as once, few, many or a class for expanded clones.

d_gene,abundance,v_gene,j_gene,CDR3aa,CDR3nt
NA,NA,TRBV11-3,TRBJ2-1,CASSLDTSGDEQFF,TGTGCCAGCAGCTTAGATACCTCAGGGGATGAGCAGTTCTTC
TRBD2,NA,TRBV5-1,TRBJ2-3,CASNSGLAGARDTQYF,TGCGCCAGCAACTCGGGACTAGCGGGGGCGCGTGATACGCAGTATTTT
NA,once,TRBV11-2,TRBJ1-2,CASSLEMQGGYTF,TGTGCCAGCAGCTTAGAGATGCAGGGAGGCTACACCTTC
TRBD1,few,TRBV2,TRBJ2-3,CASNGQGIDTQYF,TGTGCCAGCAATGGACAGGGTATAGATACGCAGTATTTT
NA,NA,TRBV19,TRBJ1-2,CASSILNGYTF,TGTGCCAGTTCTATACTCAATGGCTACACCTTC
TRBD2,NA,TRBV3-1/TRBV3-2,TRBJ2-1,CASSLIRGLAGGASRNEQFF,TGTGCCAGCAGTCTTATCCGAGGACTAGCGGGGGGGGCTTCACGGAATGAGCAGTTCTTC
NA,NA,TRBV9,TRBJ2-2,CASSVTPGELFF,TGTGCCAGCAGCGTAACTCCCGGGGAGCTGTTTTTT
NA,NA,TRBV19,TRBJ1-5,CASSRQPYSNQPQHF,TGTGCCAGTAGTCGACAGCCTTATAGCAATCAGCCCCAGCATTTT
TRBD1,NA,TRBV5-1,TRBJ2-6,CASSLQGTPGANVLTF,TGCGCCAGCAGCTTACAGGGGACCCCTGGGGCCAACGTCCTGACTTTC
NA,NA,TRBV11-1,TRBJ2-1,CASSLGASSYNEQFF,TGTGCCAGCAGCTTGGGGGCTTCCTCCTACAATGAGCAGTTCTTC
TRBD1,NA,TRBV5-1,TRBJ2-1,CASSWTGTDAYNEQFF,TGCGCCAGCAGCTGGACCGGGACAGACGCCTACAATGAGCAGTTCTTC
NA,NA,TRBV6-5,TRBJ2-3,CASSTDSSTDTQYF,TGTGCCAGCAGTACCGACAGCAGCACAGATACGCAGTATTTT
TRBD2,NA,TRBV30,TRBJ2-5,CAWSQLAGSGETQYF,TGTGCCTGGAGTCAACTAGCGGGGTCAGGAGAGACCCAGTACTTC
TRBD1,NA,TRBV6-5,TRBJ1-5,CAAGGGQPQHF,TGTGCCGCAGGGGGTGGGCAGCCCCAGCATTTT
NA,NA,TRBV18,TRBJ2-7,CASSPSRSLSYEQYF,TGTGCCAGCTCACCAAGTCGGAGCCTCTCTTACGAGCAGTACTTC
TRBD1,NA,TRBV5-4,TRBJ1-6,CASSLGTGGGSPLHF,TGTGCCAGCAGCTTGGGGACAGGGGGCGGTTCACCCCTCCACTTT
NA,NA,TRBV5-1,TRBJ2-5,CASSLAQAIQETQYF,TGCGCCAGCAGCTTGGCCCAGGCGATCCAAGAGACCCAGTACTTC